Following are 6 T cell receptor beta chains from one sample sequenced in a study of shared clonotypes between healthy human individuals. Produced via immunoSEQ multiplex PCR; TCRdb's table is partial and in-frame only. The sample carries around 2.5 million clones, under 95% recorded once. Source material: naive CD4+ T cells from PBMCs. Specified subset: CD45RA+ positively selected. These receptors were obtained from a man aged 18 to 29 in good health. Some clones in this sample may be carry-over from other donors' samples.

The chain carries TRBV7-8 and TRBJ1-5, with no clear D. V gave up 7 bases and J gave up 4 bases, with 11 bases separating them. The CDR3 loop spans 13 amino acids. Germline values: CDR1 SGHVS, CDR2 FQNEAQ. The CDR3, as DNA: TGTGCCAGCAACGTACCTCGAAATCAGCCCCAGCATTTT. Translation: CASNVPRNQPQHF. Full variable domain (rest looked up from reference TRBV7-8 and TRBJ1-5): GAGVSQSPRYKVAKRGQDVALRCDPISGHVSLFWYQQALGQGPEFLTYFQNEAQLDKSGLPSDRFFAERPEGSVSTLKIQRTQQEDSAVYLCASNVPRNQPQHFGDGTRLSIL.

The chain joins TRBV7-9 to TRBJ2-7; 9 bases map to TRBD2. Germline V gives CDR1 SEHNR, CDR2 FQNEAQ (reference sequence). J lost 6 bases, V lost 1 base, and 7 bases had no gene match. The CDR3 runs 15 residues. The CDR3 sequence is CASSLGAGGPSEQYF. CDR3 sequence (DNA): TGTGCCAGCAGCTTAGGGGCGGGAGGGCCGTCCGAGCAGTACTTC.

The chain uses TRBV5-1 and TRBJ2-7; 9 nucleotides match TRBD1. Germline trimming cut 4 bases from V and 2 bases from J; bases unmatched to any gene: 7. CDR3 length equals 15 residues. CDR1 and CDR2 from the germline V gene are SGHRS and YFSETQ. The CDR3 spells CASSPDRGGPYEQYF. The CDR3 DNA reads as TGCGCCAGCAGCCCTGACAGGGGGGGACCCTACGAGCAGTACTTC.

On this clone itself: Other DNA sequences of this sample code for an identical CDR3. The CDR3 loop reads CASSLGRNEKLFF. In nucleotides, the CDR3 is TGTGCCAGCTCACTCGGGAGGAATGAAAAACTGTTTTTT. The chain has TRBV18 and TRBJ1-4; D is ambiguous. Between the trimmed V and J ends, which lost 4 bases and 5 bases, there was a span of 8 bases. Germline CDR1 is KGHSH and CDR2 is LQKENI. This CDR3 spans 13 amino acids.

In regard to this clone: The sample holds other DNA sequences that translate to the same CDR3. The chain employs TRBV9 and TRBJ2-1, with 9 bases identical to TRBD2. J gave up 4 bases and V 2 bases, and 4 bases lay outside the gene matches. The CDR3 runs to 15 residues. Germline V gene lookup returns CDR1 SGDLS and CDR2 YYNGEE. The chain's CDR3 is CASSVSGRGYNEQFF. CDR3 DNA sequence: TGTGCCAGCAGCGTTAGCGGGAGAGGGTACAATGAGCAGTTCTTC.

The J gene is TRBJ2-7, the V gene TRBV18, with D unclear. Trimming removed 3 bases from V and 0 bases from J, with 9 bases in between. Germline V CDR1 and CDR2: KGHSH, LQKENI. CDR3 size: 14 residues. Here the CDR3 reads CASSPVATSYEQYF. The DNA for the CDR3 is TGTGCCAGCTCACCGGTAGCAACCTCCTACGAGCAGTACTTC.